Following are 18 T cell receptor beta chains from one sample sequenced in a study of PD-L1 blockade in urothelial cancer. Assay: immunoSEQ multiplex PCR; the TCRdb copy retains only in-frame clones and omits some. This sample has 28,000 or so clones, with around 88% found just once. The sample here was PBMCs, taken around atezolizumab (anti-PD-L1) treatment. The receptors derive from a man aged 60 to 75 with urothelial cancer.

The chain is built from TRBV5-8 and TRBJ1-1; the match to TRBD1 covers 7 bases. This CDR3 comprises 19 residues. With 3 bases clipped from V and 0 bases from J, the junction kept 17 bases outside the gene matches. Germline values: CDR1 SGHTS, CDR2 YDEGEE. The CDR3 sequence: CASSSQLNTGVPMNTEAFF. The CDR3 DNA reads TGTGCCAGCAGCTCCCAACTCAATACAGGGGTGCCGATGAACACTGAAGCTTTCTTT.

The chain is built from TRBV10-3 and TRBJ1-1, with D possibly being TRBD1 (5 bases). Trimming shortened V by 7 bases and J by 7 bases, and 13 bases separated the two germline ends. The CDR3 is 12 amino acids. Germline V gives CDR1 ENHRY, CDR2 SYGVKD. CDR3 region: CAITAGRSEAFF. In nucleotides, the CDR3 is TGTGCCATCACAGCGGGACGTAGTGAAGCTTTCTTT.

V usage is TRBV19 and J usage is TRBJ1-2; no clear D gene. CDR1 and CDR2 (germline): LNHDA, SQIVND (reference sequence). V lost 3 bases to trimming and J lost 0 bases, with 11 bases between them. The CDR3 runs to 15 residues. The DNA of the CDR3 is TGTGCCAGTAGTATTGTGTTCCCAGCTAACTATGGCTACACCTTC. Residues: CASSIVFPANYGYTF. Full variable domain (outside the CDR3, taken from reference TRBV19 and TRBJ1-2): DGGITQSPKYLFRKEGQNVTLSCEQNLNHDAMYWYRQDPGQGLRLIYYSQIVNDFQKGDIAEGYSVSREKKESFPLTVTSAQKNPTAFYLCASSIVFPANYGYTFGSGTRLTVV.

The rearrangement joins TRBV13 to TRBJ1-2; unclear D gene. V lost 3 bases and J lost 6, with 14 bases in between. Germline V gene data show CDR1 as PRHDT and CDR2 as FYEKMQ (reference sequence). The CDR3 loop spans 14 amino acids. CDR3 DNA sequence: TGTGCCAGCAGCTTGGGCAGGTTATTGGATGGCTACACCTTC. Protein: CASSLGRLLDGYTF. Complete variable domain (other parts from reference TRBV13 and TRBJ1-2): AAGVIQSPRHLIKEKRETATLKCYPIPRHDTVYWYQQGPGQDPQFLISFYEKMQSDKGSIPDRFSAQQFSDYHSELNMSSLELGDSALYFCASSLGRLLDGYTFGSGTRLTVV.

The V call is TRBV27, the J call TRBJ2-7; 9 nucleotides agree with TRBD2. The V segment lost 3 bases and the J segment 3 bases; nucleotides outside the gene matches: 3. The CDR3 loop spans 14 amino acids. Germline CDR1 reads MNHEY; CDR2 reads SMNVEV (reference sequence). The CDR3 spells CASSLASGVYEQYF. Here the CDR3 DNA reads TGTGCCAGCAGTTTGGCTAGCGGGGTCTACGAGCAGTACTTC.

The chain joins TRBV15 to TRBJ1-1, with TRBD1 identical over 11 bases. V lost 1 base, J lost 12 bases, and 4 bases stayed unmatched. This CDR3 is built from 13 residues. Germline CDR1 LNHNV, CDR2 YYDKDF (reference sequence). CDR3 nucleotide sequence: TGTGCCACCAGCAGAGGGGACAGGGGGATTTCTTTCTTT. Translating gives CATSRGDRGISFF.

The genes are TRBV2 and TRBJ1-1, with D perhaps TRBD1 (6 bases). The CDR3 extends over 14 amino acids. CDR1 SNHLY and CDR2 FYNNEI come from the germline V gene. Trimming removed 2 bases from V and 7 bases from J, with 14 bases in between. The CDR3 DNA reads as TGTGCCAGCAGTGAATACAGGGACGTAAATGAAGCTTTCTTT. It is translated as CASSEYRDVNEAFF.

This rearrangement joins TRBV5-8 to TRBJ1-1; D perhaps matches TRBD1 (5 bases). The CDR3 is 15 amino acids. CDR1 SGHTS and CDR2 YDEGEE come from the germline V gene. The V gene lost 4 bases and the J gene lost 4 bases, with 17 bases spanning the gap. Here the CDR3 reads CASSAPFRVGTEAFF. CDR3 nucleotide sequence: TGTGCCAGCAGCGCCCCTTTCAGGGTTGGCACTGAAGCTTTCTTT.

The chain uses TRBV11-2 and TRBJ2-7, with D perhaps TRBD1 (5 bases). V was cut by 0 bases and J by 2 bases, with 14 bases left in between. The CDR3 extends over 16 amino acids. The V gene's germline CDR1 is SGHAT and CDR2 FQNNGV. In nucleotides, the CDR3 is TGTGCCAGCAGCTTAGAACCTCGGCAGGGTCCCTACGAGCAGTACTTC. This sequence encodes CASSLEPRQGPYEQYF.

Worth noting for this clone: In the same sample, other DNA sequences code for this CDR3. The V and J genes are TRBV2 and TRBJ2-7; 7 nucleotides agree with TRBD1. Trimming at V came to 3 bases and at J to 6 bases, leaving 5 bases not matched to a gene. CDR3 length: 13 amino acids. CDR1 is SNHLY, CDR2 FYNNEI, per germline. CDR3 nucleotide sequence: TGTGCCAGCAGTGAGAGACAGGGTGGCGAGCAGTACTTC. Translated, it gives CASSERQGGEQYF. The full variable domain, in which reference TRBV2 and TRBJ2-7 provide the parts outside the CDR3, is EPEVTQTPSHQVTQMGQEVILRCVPISNHLYFYWYRQILGQKVEFLVSFYNNEISEKSEIFDDQFSVERPDGSNFTLKIRSTKLEDSAMYFCASSERQGGEQYFGPGTRLTVT.

This chain links TRBV30 with TRBJ2-3; 11 bases match TRBD2. The CDR3 is made up of 15 amino acids. Losses at the gene ends were 5 bases for V and 7 bases for J; bases not matched to a gene: 11. Germline assignment: CDR1 GTSNPN and CDR2 SVGIG (reference sequence). Here the CDR3 DNA reads TGTGCCTGGGAGAGAATAGCGGGGGGGCTGAATACGCAGTATTTT. Protein sequence: CAWERIAGGLNTQYF.

The chain uses TRBV7-2 and TRBJ2-7; D gene ambiguous. This CDR3 has 13 residues. The germline gives CDR1 SGHTA, CDR2 FQGNSA. V was clipped by 5 bases and J by 5 bases, with 13 bases between them. The CDR3: CASSHSNTHEQYF. As DNA, the CDR3 is TGTGCCAGCAGCCACTCTAATACCCACGAGCAGTACTTC.

The rearrangement uses TRBV6-4 and TRBJ2-2; the D is unclear. The V gene's germline CDR1 is MRHNA and CDR2 SNTAGT. The CDR3 loop spans 14 amino acids. V was shortened by 2 bases and J by 6 bases, with 10 bases between the two germline ends. The CDR3 region is CASSDGFGSGELFF. Here the CDR3 DNA reads TGTGCCAGCAGTGACGGGTTCGGGTCCGGGGAGCTGTTTTTT.

CDR3 protein: CASSPGTGAGANVLTF. The CDR3 nucleotides read TGTGCCAGCTCACCAGGAACAGGGGCTGGGGCCAACGTCCTGACTTTC. V and J are TRBV18 and TRBJ2-6; 7 bases fit TRBD1. CDR3 size: 16 residues. Germline assignment: CDR1 KGHSH and CDR2 LQKENI. V was clipped by 2 bases and J by 2 bases; unmatched bases: 3.

The CDR3 DNA is TGTGCCAGCAGCTTACGGGGCAGCGGGGGTTACAATGAGCAGTTCTTC. This sequence encodes CASSLRGSGGYNEQFF. This sequence joins TRBV11-3 and TRBJ2-1, with TRBD2 identical over 8 bases. Germline CDR1 and CDR2: SGHNT and YENEEA. The junction had 7 bases not matched to a gene; V was cut back by 2 bases and J by 4 bases. The CDR3 is made up of 16 amino acids.

The chain combines TRBV11-2 with TRBJ2-5; no clear D gene. This CDR3 region has 13 residues. V lost 1 base and J lost 0, with 3 bases in between. CDR1 and CDR2 (germline): SGHAT, FQNNGV. The CDR3 nucleotides are TGTGCCAGCAGCTTAGCCTACCAAGAGACCCAGTACTTC. Translating it yields CASSLAYQETQYF.

CDR3 protein: CASSQDAGEATDTQYF. The CDR3 coding sequence is TGCGCCAGCAGCCAAGATGCTGGAGAAGCCACAGATACGCAGTATTTT. This chain joins TRBV4-1 and TRBJ2-3, with unresolved D. Trimming cost V 0 bases and J 2 bases, with 12 bases left between them. The germline V gene encodes CDR1 MGHRA and CDR2 YSYEKL. The CDR3 sequence is 16 residues long.

The chain couples TRBV18 to TRBJ1-4, with 7 bases lining up with TRBD1. The CDR3 length is 16 residues. V dropped 3 bases and J dropped 12; count of bases not matched to a gene: 16. Germline lookup yields CDR1 KGHSH and CDR2 LQKENI. Here the CDR3 reads CASSPRSGTDFSQLFF. The CDR3 nucleotides read TGTGCCAGCTCACCGCGCTCCGGGACAGATTTTTCCCAACTGTTTTTT. Supplemented by reference TRBV18 and TRBJ1-4, the full variable domain reads NAGVMQNPRHLVRRRGQEARLRCSPMKGHSHVYWYRQLPEEGLKFMVYLQKENIIDESGMPKERFSAEFPKEGPSILRIQQVVRGDSAAYFCASSPRSGTDFSQLFFGSGTQLSVL.